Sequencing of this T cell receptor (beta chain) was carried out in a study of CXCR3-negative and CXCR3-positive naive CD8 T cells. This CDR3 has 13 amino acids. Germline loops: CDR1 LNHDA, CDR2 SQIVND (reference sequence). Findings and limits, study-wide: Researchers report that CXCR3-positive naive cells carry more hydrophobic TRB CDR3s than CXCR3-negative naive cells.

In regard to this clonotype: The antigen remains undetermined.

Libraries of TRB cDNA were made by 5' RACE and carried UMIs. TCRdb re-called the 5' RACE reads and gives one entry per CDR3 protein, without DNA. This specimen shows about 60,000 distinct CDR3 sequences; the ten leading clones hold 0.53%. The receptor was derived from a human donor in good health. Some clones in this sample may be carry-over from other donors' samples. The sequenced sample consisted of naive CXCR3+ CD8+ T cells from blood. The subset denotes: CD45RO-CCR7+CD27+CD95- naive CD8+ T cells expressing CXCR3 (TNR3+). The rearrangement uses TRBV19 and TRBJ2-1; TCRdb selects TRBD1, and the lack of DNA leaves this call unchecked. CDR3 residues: CASSTRDIFRQFF.